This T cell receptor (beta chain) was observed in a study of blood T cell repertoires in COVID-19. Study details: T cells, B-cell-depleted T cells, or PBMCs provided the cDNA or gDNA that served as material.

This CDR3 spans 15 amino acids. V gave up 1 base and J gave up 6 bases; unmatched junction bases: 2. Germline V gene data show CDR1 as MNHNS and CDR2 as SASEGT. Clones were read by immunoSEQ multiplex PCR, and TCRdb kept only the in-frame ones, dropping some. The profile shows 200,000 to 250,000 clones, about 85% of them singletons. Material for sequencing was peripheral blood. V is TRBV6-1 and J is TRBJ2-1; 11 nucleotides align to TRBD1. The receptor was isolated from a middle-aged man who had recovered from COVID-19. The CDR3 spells CASSEVGTGGNEQFF. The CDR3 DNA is TGTGCCAGCAGTGAAGTCGGGACAGGGGGCAATGAGCAGTTCTTC.